This T cell receptor beta chain was retrieved from a study of T cell changes during pregnancy in multiple sclerosis. TCRdb's table, derived via immunoSEQ multiplex PCR, lists solely in-frame clones and lacks some. The top ten clones hold over 9.5% of a sample with 15,000 or so clones, 88% of them seen once. Germline trimming cut 0 bases from V and 3 bases from J; bases unmatched to any gene: 4. Germline CDR1 is LGHNA and CDR2 is YNFKEQ. The CDR3 has 16 amino acids. This clonotype was sampled from a female donor in good health, enrolled as a control in a pregnancy study. Specimen: CD8+ T cells from peripheral blood mononuclear cells, collected after pregnancy. The chain joins TRBV4-2 to TRBJ2-7, with 11 bases fitting TRBD2. CDR3 amino acids: CASSQDVGTSGYEQYF. Written as DNA, the CDR3 is TGTGCCAGCAGCCAAGATGTAGGGACTAGCGGCTACGAGCAGTACTTC.